This is a list of T cell receptor beta chains from one sample in a study of T cells after yellow fever vaccination. From the 5' RACE reads, TCRdb called clonotypes with MiXCR, one entry per CDR3 protein. The sample has some 560,000 distinct CDR3 sequences, about 15% seen once. The material sequenced was PBMCs, taken about 5 days after the first yellow fever vaccination. These receptors all stem from a man aged 18 to 35 who received the YFV17D yellow fever vaccine. CDR3s include the opening cysteine and the closing phenylalanine or tryptophan. Fields, in order: V gene, clone size, D gene, J gene, CDR3 protein, CDR3 DNA. The D gene is left open where the match is weak. The size field is filled for only some rows; it gives once, few, many or a size class.

TRBV19	.	.	TRBJ2-1	CASSLFGDRGEQFF	TGTGCCAGTAGTCTTTTTGGGGACCGCGGGGAGCAGTTCTTC
TRBV6-1	few	.	TRBJ1-1	CASSSTKGTEAFF	TGTGCCAGCAGCTCCACGAAGGGAACTGAAGCTTTCTTT
TRBV20-1	few	.	TRBJ2-3	CSARDRPRGTDTQYF	TGCAGTGCTAGAGATCGTCCTCGGGGCACAGATACGCAGTATTTT
TRBV27	.	.	TRBJ2-3	CASSLSGAVDTQYF	TGTGCCAGCAGTTTATCAGGGGCGGTAGATACGCAGTATTTT
TRBV15	.	.	TRBJ1-5	CATSRETSGVDQPQHF	TGTGCCACCAGCAGGGAGACGTCCGGGGTAGATCAGCCCCAGCATTTT
TRBV9	.	.	TRBJ2-5	CASSLGQNQETQYF	TGTGCCAGCAGCTTAGGACAGAACCAAGAGACCCAGTACTTC
TRBV20-1	few	.	TRBJ1-6	CRIDTTINNSPLHF	TGCAGAATCGACACGACTATAAATAATTCACCCCTCCACTTT
TRBV6-5	many	.	TRBJ2-1	CASSYSIRGHHNEQFF	TGTGCCAGCAGTTACTCGATACGGGGCCACCACAATGAGCAGTTCTTC
TRBV5-1	.	.	TRBJ2-1	CASSLLGVDNEQFF	TGCGCCAGCAGCTTACTGGGGGTGGACAATGAGCAGTTCTTC
TRBV7-9	.	TRBD1	TRBJ1-5	CASSKGTGVNQPQHF	TGTGCCAGCAGCAAGGGGACAGGGGTCAATCAGCCCCAGCATTTT
TRBV4-1	few	.	TRBJ2-7	CASSQLTGIPEQYF	TGCGCCAGCAGCCAACTGACGGGGATCCCCGAGCAGTACTTC
TRBV9	.	.	TRBJ2-4	CASSVRPSASAKNIQYF	TGTGCCAGCAGCGTTAGACCATCCGCGTCAGCCAAAAACATTCAGTACTTC
TRBV7-2	.	TRBD1	TRBJ1-2	CASGLINRGGYTF	TGTGCCAGCGGCTTAATAAACAGGGGCGGCTACACCTTC
TRBV5-4	.	TRBD2	TRBJ2-1	CASSARLAQVNEQFF	TGTGCCAGCAGCGCTCGACTAGCGCAGGTCAATGAGCAGTTCTTC
TRBV27	.	.	TRBJ2-1	CASSLSGLPGDEQFF	TGTGCCAGCAGTTTGTCCGGTCTCCCTGGCGATGAGCAGTTCTTC
TRBV6-5	few	.	TRBJ1-1	CASSYLHGGGGTEAFF	TGTGCCAGCAGTTACCTTCATGGGGGCGGTGGGACTGAAGCTTTCTTT
TRBV12-3/TRBV12-4	few	.	TRBJ1-1	CASSRDIVNTEAFF	TGTGCCAGCAGTCGGGACATAGTGAACACTGAAGCTTTCTTT
TRBV27	few	.	TRBJ2-2	CASSPLFPTGELFF	TGTGCCAGCAGTCCCTTGTTTCCTACCGGGGAGCTGTTTTTT
TRBV2	few	.	TRBJ2-7	CASSEDLGRREQYF	TGTGCCAGCAGTGAGGATTTGGGACGGAGAGAGCAGTACTTC
TRBV6-5	.	.	TRBJ2-7	CASSFTDSSYEQYF	TGTGCCAGCAGTTTTACGGACAGCTCCTACGAGCAGTACTTC
TRBV5-1	few	TRBD2	TRBJ2-1	CASSTGLAGGNEQFF	TGCGCCAGCAGCACTGGACTAGCGGGGGGCAATGAGCAGTTCTTC
TRBV6-4	.	TRBD2	TRBJ2-1	CATSDGGVSYNEQFF	TGTGCCACCTCAGACGGGGGGGTTTCCTACAATGAGCAGTTCTTC
TRBV20-1	few	.	TRBJ2-3	CSARDGPRGADTQYF	TGCAGTGCTAGAGATGGGCCCAGGGGGGCAGATACGCAGTATTTT
TRBV28	.	.	TRBJ2-6	CASSTPTGANVLTF	TGTGCCAGCAGTACCCCAACTGGGGCCAACGTCCTGACTTTC
TRBV2	once	TRBD1	TRBJ2-1	CASSGQGASNEQFF	TGTGCCAGCAGTGGACAGGGGGCCTCCAATGAGCAGTTCTTC
TRBV9	few	.	TRBJ2-3	CASSLRSQGPDTQYF	TGTGCCAGCAGCCTCCGTTCCCAGGGCCCAGATACGCAGTATTTT
TRBV20-1	few	.	TRBJ2-1	CSASTPGWGLYNEQFF	TGCAGTGCTAGCACCCCGGGGTGGGGCCTATACAATGAGCAGTTCTTC
TRBV2	.	.	TRBJ1-2	CASSGSEVGYGYTF	TGTGCCAGCAGTGGATCCGAGGTGGGGTATGGCTACACCTTC
TRBV11-2	few	.	TRBJ1-4	CASSLGGFNEKLFF	TGTGCCAGCAGCTTAGGGGGATTTAATGAAAAACTGTTTTTT
TRBV10-2	.	.	TRBJ1-2	CASSEKTDYGYTF	TGCGCCAGCAGTGAGAAAACAGACTATGGCTACACCTTC
TRBV5-1	.	.	TRBJ2-7	CASAPGRYSYEQYF	TGCGCCAGCGCCCCGGGGCGATACTCCTACGAGCAGTACTTC
TRBV27	many	.	TRBJ2-2	CASSTSLTNTGELFF	TGTGCCAGCAGCACAAGTCTTACGAACACCGGGGAGCTGTTTTTT
TRBV7-9	many	TRBD2	TRBJ2-3	CASSRGLAGTDTQYF	TGTGCCAGCAGCCGTGGACTAGCGGGTACAGATACGCAGTATTTT
TRBV6-4	few	.	TRBJ1-2	CASSDSFRTANYGYTF	TGTGCCAGCAGTGACTCCTTTCGGACAGCTAACTATGGCTACACCTTC
TRBV7-9	.	.	TRBJ1-5	CASSQRAWQSQPQHF	TGTGCCAGCAGCCAGAGGGCGTGGCAGAGTCAGCCCCAGCATTTT
TRBV18	.	.	TRBJ1-1	CASRSGLNTEAFF	TGTGCCAGCAGAAGCGGGTTGAACACTGAAGCTTTCTTT
TRBV20-1	few	.	TRBJ2-7	CSAPRTGSSYEQYF	TGCAGTGCTCCCCGTACAGGGAGCTCCTACGAGCAGTACTTC
TRBV20-1	few	.	TRBJ1-1	CSAEGRGAFF	TGCAGTGCCGAGGGGAGGGGAGCTTTCTTT
TRBV10-2	few	TRBD2	TRBJ2-2	CASNSRGGPSSGELFF	TGCGCCAGCAATTCGCGGGGGGGCCCGAGTTCCGGGGAGCTGTTTTTT